The rows below give T cell receptor beta chains drawn from one sample of a study of early T cells in non-severe SARS-CoV-2 infection. A single record per CDR3 protein comes from TCRdb applying MiXCR to the 5' RACE reads. The sample includes nearly 60,000 distinct CDR3 sequences, roughly 13% seen only once; the top ten take 8% to 10%. Specimen: whole blood. Receptors were obtained from an adult who was a healthcare worker with PCR-confirmed SARS-CoV-2 infection or an uninfected control (not recorded which). Both conserved end residues are part of each CDR3. A D gene is named only where the DNA matches it firmly. Part of the rows lack a size; the others show once, few, many or a class for expanded clones.

J gene | D gene | V gene | clone size | CDR3 DNA | CDR3 protein
TRBJ2-1 | . | TRBV27 | . | TGTGCCAGCAGTTTATTCGGACAAGGTGAGCAGTTCTTC | CASSLFGQGEQFF
TRBJ1-1 | . | TRBV12-3/TRBV12-4 | many | TGTGCCAGCAGTTTAGTAGGGGGCACTGAAGCTTTCTTT | CASSLVGGTEAFF
TRBJ2-7 | TRBD1 | TRBV11-2 | many | TGTGCCAGCAGCTTAATCCTGGGACAGGGGAGGAACGAGCAGTACTTC | CASSLILGQGRNEQYF
TRBJ2-7 | . | TRBV5-6 | few | TGTGCCAGCAGCCCGAAACAGGGCTACGAGCAGTACTTC | CASSPKQGYEQYF
TRBJ2-3 | TRBD2 | TRBV20-1 | many | TGCAGTGCATCGATAGCGGGAGGGCCGGATACGCAGTATTTT | CSASIAGGPDTQYF
TRBJ2-7 | TRBD2 | TRBV9 | many | TGTGCCAGCAGCTCCAGTAGCGGGGGGGGCTACGAGCAGTACTTC | CASSSSSGGGYEQYF
TRBJ2-2 | . | TRBV5-1 | many | TGCGCCAGCAGCCCCGTAAGGGGGGGGGAGCTGTTTTTT | CASSPVRGGELFF
TRBJ2-1 | TRBD2 | TRBV2 | few | TGTGCCGGTCGACTAGCGGGAGATGAGCAGTTCTTC | CAGRLAGDEQFF
TRBJ2-1 | TRBD2 | TRBV6-2/TRBV6-3 | once | TGTGCCAGCAGTTACTGGCGGGGGGGCAATGAGCAGTTCTTC | CASSYWRGGNEQFF
TRBJ2-3 | . | TRBV5-1 | . | TGCGCCAGCAGCTTAGGGGGGCCGTACACAGATACGCAGTATTTT | CASSLGGPYTDTQYF
TRBJ1-1 | . | TRBV7-6 | few | TGTGCCAGCAGCCCGAGGCACAACACTGAAGCTTTCTTT | CASSPRHNTEAFF
TRBJ2-1 | TRBD2 | TRBV11-2 | once | TGTGCCAGCAGCTTAGAGGCACTAGCGTTTGATGAGCAGTTCTTC | CASSLEALAFDEQFF
TRBJ2-7 | TRBD1 | TRBV29-1 | once | TGCAGCGTCCGAAGGACCCTTACGGGACAGGCTTACGAGCAGTACTTC | CSVRRTLTGQAYEQYF
TRBJ2-1 | TRBD2 | TRBV9 | . | TGTGCCAGCAGCCCTAGCGGGGTCTACAATGAGCAGTTCTTC | CASSPSGVYNEQFF
TRBJ2-7 | TRBD2 | TRBV4-3 | . | TGCGCCAGCAGCCAAGTAGCGGGAGCCTACGAGCAGTACTTC | CASSQVAGAYEQYF
TRBJ1-1 | . | TRBV19 | few | TGTGCCAGTAGTAAAACGTTTCACAGGGACCGCACTGAAGCTTTCTTT | CASSKTFHRDRTEAFF